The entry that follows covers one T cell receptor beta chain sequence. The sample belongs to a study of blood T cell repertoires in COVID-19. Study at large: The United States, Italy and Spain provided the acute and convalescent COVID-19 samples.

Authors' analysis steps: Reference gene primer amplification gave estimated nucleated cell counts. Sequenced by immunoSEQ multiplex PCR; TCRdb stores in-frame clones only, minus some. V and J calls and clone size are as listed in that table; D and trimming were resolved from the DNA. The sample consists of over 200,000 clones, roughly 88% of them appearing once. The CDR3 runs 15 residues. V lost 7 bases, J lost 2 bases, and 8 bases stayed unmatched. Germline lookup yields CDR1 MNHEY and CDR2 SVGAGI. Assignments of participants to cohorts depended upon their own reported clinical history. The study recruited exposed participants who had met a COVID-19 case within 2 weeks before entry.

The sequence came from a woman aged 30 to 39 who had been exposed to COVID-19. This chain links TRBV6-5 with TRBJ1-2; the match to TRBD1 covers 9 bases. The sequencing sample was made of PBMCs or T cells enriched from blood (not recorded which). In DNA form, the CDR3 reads TGTGCCAGCAAGATCACAGGGGGCAACAACTATGGCTACACCTTC. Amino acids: CASKITGGNNYGYTF.